One and the same sample provided the 18 T cell receptor beta chains below, sequenced in a study of identical twins (dated by TCRdb to the mid-2010s). The library was built by means of 5' RACE. Sequencing took place on an Illumina HiSeq 2000. TCRdb applied fastp at Q25 and MiXCR to the public reads, then kept only in-frame beta chains. Every CDR3 protein is listed once, alongside the most common genes and DNA of its rows. The sample records 460,000 or so distinct CDR3 sequences, around 14% of which are singletons. Clones ranked in the top ten supply 0.52% of the sample. Separately, the same data were catalogued under a study of yellow fever vaccine responses in identical twins.

Sequenced sample: CD4+ T cells sorted from blood. The source is a woman between 18 and 29 years old in good health.

This clonotype was found a few times. The rearrangement joins TRBV20-1 to TRBJ2-1; D perhaps matches TRBD2 (5 bases). V was shortened by 3 bases and J by 4 bases, with 13 bases between the two germline ends. This CDR3 comprises 14 residues. CDR1 is DFQATT, CDR2 SNEGSKA, per germline (reference sequence). In DNA, the CDR3 is TGCAGTGCTAGTCCAGCGGAGGTTTACAATGAGCAGTTCTTC. Translating gives CSASPAEVYNEQFF.

This clonotype was observed many times. The chain recombines TRBV25-1 with TRBJ2-1; D unclear. The V end lost 1 base, the J end lost 2 bases, and 0 bases lay between the germline ends. The germline V gene has CDR1 MGHDK and CDR2 SYGVNS. The CDR3 has 12 amino acids. CDR3: CASSESYNEQFF. CDR3 in DNA: TGTGCCAGCAGTGAATCCTACAATGAGCAGTTCTTC.

This clonotype was counted only a few times. V and J are TRBV6-1 and TRBJ2-1; no definite D call. V was shortened by 5 bases and J by 8 bases, with 13 bases between the two germline ends. CDR1 and CDR2 (germline): MNHNS, SASEGT. The CDR3 is 13 residues long. The CDR3: CASSRRPGHEQFF. CDR3 sequence (DNA): TGTGCCAGCAGTCGACGTCCCGGGCATGAGCAGTTCTTC.

V is TRBV12-3 or TRBV12-4 and J is TRBJ2-4; 8 bases match TRBD1. J lost 5 bases, V lost 4 bases, and 10 bases had no gene match. The CDR3 totals 16 residues. The CDR3 is CASSSKGVTGENIQYF. CDR3 in DNA: TGTGCCAGCAGTTCGAAGGGGGTGACAGGGGAAAACATTCAGTACTTC.

The table lists this clonotype with a few counts. V usage is TRBV7-2 and J usage is TRBJ2-7; 15 nucleotides line up with TRBD2. V dropped 5 bases and J dropped 5; count of bases not matched to a gene: 7. The CDR3 is 16 residues long. Germline V gene lookup returns CDR1 SGHTA and CDR2 FQGNSA. This CDR3 reads CASSRTSGRAINEQYF. The CDR3, as DNA: TGTGCCAGCAGCCGGACTAGCGGGAGGGCCATCAACGAGCAGTACTTC.

This clonotype was seen at least ten times. J is TRBJ2-2 and V is TRBV7-9; weak D call: TRBD1 (5 bases). Germline assignment: CDR1 SEHNR and CDR2 FQNEAQ (reference sequence). CDR3 length equals 11 residues. V lost 8 bases to trimming and J lost 4 bases, with 5 bases between them. CDR3 amino acids: CASGATGELFF. For the CDR3, the DNA is TGTGCCAGCGGGGCCACCGGGGAGCTGTTTTTT.

This clonotype was recorded a few times. V is TRBV3-1 and J is TRBJ2-2, with D perhaps matching TRBD2 (5 bases). This CDR3 has 15 amino acids. V lost 4 bases, J lost 2 bases, and 11 bases lay in between. Looked up from germline, CDR1 is LGHDT and CDR2 is YNNKEL (reference sequence). In DNA form, the CDR3 reads TGTGCCAGCAGCCCGGGGATTAGAAACACCGGGGAGCTGTTTTTT. As protein: CASSPGIRNTGELFF.

The rearrangement uses TRBV5-4 and TRBJ2-1; possible D gene TRBD1, 6 bases. V shed 0 bases and J shed 5 bases, with 12 bases lying between them. The CDR3 loop spans 15 amino acids. The V gene's germline CDR1 is SGHNT and CDR2 YYREEE (reference sequence). The chain's CDR3 is CASSLARTEDNEQFF. As DNA, the CDR3 is TGTGCCAGCAGCTTGGCTCGGACAGAGGACAATGAGCAGTTCTTC.

The rearrangement links TRBV20-1 to TRBJ2-3; D may be TRBD1 (7 bases). Germline CDR1 and CDR2: DFQATT and SNEGSKA (reference sequence). The V gene lost 5 bases and the J gene lost 2 bases, with 14 bases spanning the gap. This CDR3 is 14 amino acids long. The CDR3, as DNA: TGCAGTGCTCTTCAGGGGGGCCTCACAGATACGCAGTATTTT. It codes for CSALQGGLTDTQYF.

This clonotype occurred a few times. The chain is built from TRBV5-1 and TRBJ1-2; D is ambiguous. CDR3 length: 13 amino acids. With 0 bases removed from V and 7 bases from J, the gap between germline ends came to 10 bases. The germline gives CDR1 SGHRS, CDR2 YFSETQ. This CDR3 is CASSLGSSVGYTF. For the CDR3, the DNA is TGCGCCAGCAGCTTGGGTAGCTCTGTTGGCTACACCTTC.

This clonotype showed up just a few times. The genes are TRBV27 and TRBJ2-1, with D unresolved. V dropped 6 bases and J dropped 5 bases, with 11 bases sitting between them. Germline CDR1 reads MNHEY; CDR2 reads SMNVEV (reference sequence). CDR3 length equals 13 residues. In nucleotides, the CDR3 is TGTGCCAGCAGGGTGGGTCTGGACAATGAGCAGTTCTTC. Amino acids: CASRVGLDNEQFF.

This clonotype was counted between two and nine times. The chain carries TRBV7-2 and TRBJ2-1; D remains unclear. The CDR3 consists of 14 residues. The germline gives CDR1 SGHTA, CDR2 FQGNSA. V shed 5 bases and J shed 5 bases, with 13 bases lying between them. The CDR3 protein is CASSQILRDNEQFF. CDR3 coding DNA: TGTGCCAGCAGCCAAATCCTAAGGGACAATGAGCAGTTCTTC.

This clonotype has only a few counts. V and J are TRBV21-1 and TRBJ1-5; the table names TRBD1, a call not compared with the DNA. TRBV21-1 is shown as a pseudogene. The length of the CDR3 is 15 residues. The chain's CDR3 is CASSKGQGADQPQHF. The CDR3 nucleotides read TGTGCCAGCAGCAAGGGGCAGGGGGCTGATCAGCCCCAGCATTTT.

The chain couples TRBV12-3 or TRBV12-4 to TRBJ2-5, with 12 bases lining up with TRBD2. CDR3 length: 17 amino acids. V was clipped by 6 bases and J by 7 bases; unmatched bases: 15. CDR3 sequence: CASSQMASGRALATQYF. The CDR3, as DNA: TGTGCCAGCAGCCAAATGGCTAGCGGGAGGGCCTTGGCGACCCAGTACTTC.

This clonotype was counted between two and nine times. This chain connects TRBV13 to TRBJ2-7, with 11 bases that match TRBD2. From germline, CDR1 is PRHDT and CDR2 FYEKMQ (reference sequence). With V trimmed by 4 bases and J by 0 bases, 23 bases remained unmatched. This CDR3 region has 22 residues. CDR3 amino acids: CASSWRPTPGLAALISSYEQYF. CDR3 nucleotide sequence: TGTGCCAGCAGCTGGAGGCCCACTCCGGGACTAGCGGCCCTCATTTCCTCCTACGAGCAGTACTTC.

V is TRBV6-2 or TRBV6-3 and J is TRBJ2-1; D possibly matches TRBD1 or TRBD2 (5 bases each). V shed 6 bases and J shed 7 bases, with 10 bases lying between them. In germline, CDR1 is MNHEY, CDR2 SVGEGT. The CDR3 has 12 residues. The CDR3 DNA reads as TGTGCCAGCAGGGGGGTGGGAAATGAGCAGTTCTTC. It codes for CASRGVGNEQFF.

This sequence joins TRBV14 and TRBJ2-7, with TRBD2 matching over 10 bases. CDR1 is SGHDN and CDR2 is FVKESK in the germline V gene. CDR3 length: 15 residues. Trimming removed 3 bases from V and 5 bases from J; junction bases left unmatched: 7. The chain's CDR3 is CASSQRAGGLNEQYF. The CDR3 DNA follows: TGTGCCAGCAGCCAGCGAGCGGGGGGGCTGAACGAGCAGTACTTC.

The sample holds many counts of this clonotype. The rearrangement links TRBV7-2 to TRBJ1-5; 7 positions agree with TRBD1. The V and J ends lost 3 bases and 5 bases, in that order; junction bases with no gene match: 4. The germline V gene has CDR1 SGHTA and CDR2 FQGNSA. The CDR3 extends over 14 amino acids. The CDR3 is CASSFRDRYQPQHF. Here the CDR3 DNA reads TGTGCCAGCAGCTTTAGGGACAGATATCAGCCCCAGCATTTT.